Reported below is one T cell receptor (beta chain). No antigen is known for it. Germline trimming cut 0 bases from V and 1 base from J; bases unmatched to any gene: 6. The CDR3 runs to 17 residues. Germline V gives CDR1 KGHSH, CDR2 LQKENI. The record originates from a study of cytomegalovirus exposure and HLA in healthy donors. Findings of the study overall: The authors enumerated around 150 TCR beta chains as linked to cytomegalovirus. TCR sequences were mostly rare, though some public TCRs occurred in many donors.

Only in-frame clones appear in the TCRdb table, and some are missing; sequencing was by immunoSEQ multiplex PCR. The profile shows some 200,000 clones, around nine tenths of them singletons. V is TRBV18 and J is TRBJ1-5; TRBD1 agrees at 7 bases. The clonotype comes from a woman in her late teens or twenties in good health and CMV-seronegative. Sequencing used PBMCs. This chain's CDR3 is CASSPPSGGGSNQPQHF. As DNA, the CDR3 is TGTGCCAGCTCACCACCGTCAGGGGGTGGGAGCAATCAGCCCCAGCATTTT.